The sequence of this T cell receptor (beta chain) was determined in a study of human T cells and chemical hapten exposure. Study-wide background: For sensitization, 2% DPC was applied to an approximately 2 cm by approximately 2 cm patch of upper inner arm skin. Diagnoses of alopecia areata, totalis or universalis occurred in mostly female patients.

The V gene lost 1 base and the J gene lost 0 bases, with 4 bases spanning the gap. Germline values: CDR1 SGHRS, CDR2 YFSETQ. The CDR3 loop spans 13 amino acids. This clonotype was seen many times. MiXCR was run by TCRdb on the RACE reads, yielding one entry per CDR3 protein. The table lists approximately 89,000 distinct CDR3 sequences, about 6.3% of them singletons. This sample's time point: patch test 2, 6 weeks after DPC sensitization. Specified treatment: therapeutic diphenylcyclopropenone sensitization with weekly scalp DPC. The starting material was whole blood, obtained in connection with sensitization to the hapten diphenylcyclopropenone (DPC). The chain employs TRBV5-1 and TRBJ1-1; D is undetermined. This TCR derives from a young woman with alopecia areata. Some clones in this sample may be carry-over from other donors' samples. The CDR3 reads CASSLWMNTEAFF. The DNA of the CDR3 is TGCGCCAGCAGCTTGTGGATGAACACTGAAGCTTTCTTT.